What follows are 11 T cell receptor beta chains derived from one specimen sequenced in a study of OX40 agonist ivuxolimab in advanced cancers. Here immunoSEQ multiplex PCR was the method, and the copy in TCRdb shows in-frame clones only, minus some. The table records over 75,000 clones, more than 75% of them present only once. This specimen was CD4+ or CD8+ T cells sorted from blood, taken in a trial of the OX40 agonist ivuxolimab. Receptor source: an adult with an advanced solid tumor such as melanoma, head and neck, liver or kidney cancer.

This clone has just one count. V gene TRBV4-2 combines with J gene TRBJ2-7; 10 bases are shared with TRBD2. Germline V gene sequence: CDR1 LGHNA, CDR2 YNFKEQ. Trimming cost V 0 bases and J 9 bases; bases outside gene matches: 20. The CDR3 loop spans 19 amino acids. Here the CDR3 DNA reads TGTGCCAGCAGCCAAGATGGTTCTAGCGGGAGCGTGCCGGCCGGCCGGCAGTACTTC. Amino acid sequence: CASSQDGSSGSVPAGRQYF.

This chain uses TRBV15 with TRBJ2-2, with D possibly TRBD2 on 5 matching bases. The ends were cut back, 3 bases at V and 4 bases at J, with 12 bases in the middle. From germline, CDR1 is LNHNV and CDR2 YYDKDF (reference sequence). The CDR3 has 15 amino acids. CDR3 residues: CATSRNRGSTGELFF. The DNA of the CDR3 is TGTGCCACCAGCAGGAACCGGGGAAGCACCGGGGAGCTGTTTTTT.

The chain uses TRBV18 and TRBJ2-3; TRBD2 matches 7 bases. Per the germline V gene, CDR1 is KGHSH and CDR2 is LQKENI. Losses at the gene ends were 8 bases for V and 2 bases for J; bases not matched to a gene: 4. The CDR3 spans 13 residues. CDR3 amino acids: CASLAGDTDTQYF. The CDR3 DNA sequence: TGTGCCAGCCTGGCGGGGGACACAGATACGCAGTATTTT.

The chain combines TRBV5-1 with TRBJ2-5; 8 bases align to TRBD2. The germline CDR1 and CDR2 sequences are SGHRS and YFSETQ. V shed 3 bases and J 5 bases; nucleotides not matched to a gene: 12. The CDR3 length is 16 residues. The CDR3 loop is CASSSTSGAPWETQYF. The DNA for the CDR3 is TGCGCCAGCAGCTCTACTAGCGGAGCCCCCTGGGAGACCCAGTACTTC.

V and J are TRBV10-1 and TRBJ1-5; D remains ambiguous. Trimming shortened V by 4 bases and J by 6 bases, and 10 bases separated the two germline ends. Germline loops: CDR1 WNHNN, CDR2 SYGVQD (reference sequence). This CDR3 is built from 13 residues. For the CDR3, the DNA is TGCGCCAGCAGTGCTGGAATGGGTCAGCCCCAGCATTTT. This gives the protein CASSAGMGQPQHF.

The rearrangement uses TRBV7-2 and TRBJ2-6, with a possible D match to TRBD1 (6 bases). The V end was cut by 5 bases, the J end by 1 base, with 9 bases between. Germline V gene data show CDR1 as SGHTA and CDR2 as FQGNSA. The CDR3 covers 15 residues. CDR3 loop: CASSPQGSGANVLTF. The CDR3 bases are TGTGCCAGCAGCCCCCAGGGGTCTGGGGCCAACGTCCTGACTTTC.

The rearrangement joins TRBV19 to TRBJ2-5; TRBD2 is a possible D gene (5 bases). This CDR3 is 12 amino acids long. From germline, CDR1 is LNHDA and CDR2 SQIVND (reference sequence). Deletions cut 4 bases from V and 5 bases from J, with 8 bases between. The CDR3 sequence: CASSTGVETQYF. The CDR3 nucleotides are TGTGCCAGTAGTACCGGGGTCGAGACCCAGTACTTC.

The rearrangement joins TRBV6-1 to TRBJ2-2, with D maybe TRBD2 (5 bases). V dropped 0 bases and J dropped 0 bases, with 8 bases sitting between them. CDR1 is MNHNS, CDR2 SASEGT, per germline. The CDR3 has 16 residues. The CDR3 DNA follows: TGTGCCAGCAGTGAAGCGGGAGCGGCGAACACCGGGGAGCTGTTTTTT. This translates into CASSEAGAANTGELFF.

The V and J genes are TRBV5-4 and TRBJ2-1; D may be TRBD2 (5 bases). From germline, CDR1 is SGHNT and CDR2 YYREEE (reference sequence). V shed 4 bases and J shed 12 bases, with 11 bases lying between them. The CDR3 is made up of 11 amino acids. For the CDR3, the DNA is TGTGCCAGCAGCATTGGACTTTTGCAGTTCTTC. This sequence encodes CASSIGLLQFF.

This sequence joins TRBV5-1 and TRBJ2-3, with 10 positions matching TRBD1. Germline lookup yields CDR1 SGHRS and CDR2 YFSETQ. This CDR3 spans 16 amino acids. The V segment lost 5 bases and the J segment 0 bases; nucleotides outside the gene matches: 6. CDR3 region: CASRRGQGTSTDTQYF. The CDR3 DNA is TGCGCCAGCAGGAGGGGACAGGGGACTAGCACAGATACGCAGTATTTT.

The chain joins TRBV2 to TRBJ2-1; D gene ambiguous. The CDR3 extends over 15 amino acids. The V end lost 0 bases, the J end lost 4 bases, and 10 bases lay between the germline ends. The V gene's germline CDR1 is SNHLY and CDR2 FYNNEI. For the CDR3, the DNA is TGTGCCAGCAGTGAAGCGCCCAGACGATACAATGAGCAGTTCTTC. Translation: CASSEAPRRYNEQFF.